This T cell receptor (beta chain) comes out of a study of metastatic and nonmetastatic thyroid tumors. This CDR3 region has 15 residues. V shed 1 base and J shed 3 bases, with 11 bases lying between them. In germline, CDR1 is SGHVS, CDR2 FNYEAQ. Nobody among the patients had been given any treatment before thyroid surgery. In its sample, this clone was seen many times. This CDR3 is also generated by other DNA sequences in the sample. TCRdb re-analyzed the PCR reads using MiXCR. This sample has more than 20,000 clones, with around an eighth found just once. The TCR sequence derives from a female donor with papillary thyroid cancer or a benign thyroid nodule (not recorded which). Some clones in this sample may be carry-over from other donors' samples. The sequencing input was blood. V gene TRBV7-6 combines with J gene TRBJ2-3; tentatively, D is TRBD2 (6 bases). The CDR3 loop is CASSLGGVGTDTQYF. CDR3 nucleotides: TGTGCCAGCAGCTTAGGCGGGGTAGGGACAGATACGCAGTATTTT.